This is a list of T cell receptor beta chains from one sample in a study of blood T cell repertoires in COVID-19. Only in-frame clones appear in the TCRdb table, and some are missing; sequencing was by immunoSEQ multiplex PCR. This table has a few hundred thousand clones, roughly four fifths appearing once. The specimen was peripheral blood. These receptors all come from a woman between 18 and 29 years old with acute or convalescent COVID-19. Both conserved end residues are part of each CDR3. The order of the fields is V gene, clone size, J gene, D gene, CDR3 protein. The D gene is left open where the match is weak. Expanded clones are given a class, and other clones once, few, many or no size at all.

V gene: TRBV5-1; clone size: .; J gene: TRBJ2-1; D gene: .; CDR3 protein: CASSLVRESYNEQFF
V gene: TRBV3-1/TRBV3-2; clone size: .; J gene: TRBJ2-2; D gene: TRBD1; CDR3 protein: CASSQAPGQANTGELFF
V gene: TRBV6-6; clone size: .; J gene: TRBJ1-2; D gene: .; CDR3 protein: CASSPATGSYGYTF
V gene: TRBV19; clone size: few; J gene: TRBJ1-1; D gene: .; CDR3 protein: CASRVGGTFSAFF
V gene: TRBV5-1; clone size: .; J gene: TRBJ2-3; D gene: .; CDR3 protein: CASSETGDTQYF
V gene: TRBV28; clone size: .; J gene: TRBJ1-2; D gene: .; CDR3 protein: CASSLDMSYGYTF
V gene: TRBV5-1; clone size: many; J gene: TRBJ2-7; D gene: TRBD2; CDR3 protein: CASSLEAGTSGYEQYF
V gene: TRBV29-1; clone size: .; J gene: TRBJ1-1; D gene: .; CDR3 protein: CSGRGLNTEAFF
V gene: TRBV7-9; clone size: once; J gene: TRBJ2-7; D gene: TRBD2; CDR3 protein: CASSLELAGAYEQYF
V gene: TRBV3-1/TRBV3-2; clone size: .; J gene: TRBJ2-1; D gene: .; CDR3 protein: CASSRREGYNEQFF
V gene: TRBV15; clone size: few; J gene: TRBJ2-2; D gene: .; CDR3 protein: CATSREEAFGRVNTGELFF
V gene: TRBV6-5; clone size: .; J gene: TRBJ2-7; D gene: TRBD2; CDR3 protein: CASSYSLAGASEQYF
V gene: TRBV27; clone size: .; J gene: TRBJ1-2; D gene: .; CDR3 protein: CASSLFGPRGYTF
V gene: TRBV28; clone size: .; J gene: TRBJ1-1; D gene: .; CDR3 protein: CASSLGLLFGTEAFF
V gene: TRBV4-1; clone size: .; J gene: TRBJ1-5; D gene: .; CDR3 protein: CASSQERRASQPQHF
V gene: TRBV7-9; clone size: .; J gene: TRBJ2-2; D gene: .; CDR3 protein: CASSHARGAAWTGELFF
V gene: TRBV27; clone size: .; J gene: TRBJ2-7; D gene: TRBD1; CDR3 protein: CASSSQGAPHEQYF
V gene: TRBV18; clone size: .; J gene: TRBJ2-2; D gene: .; CDR3 protein: CASSPWLPSELFF
V gene: TRBV7-2; clone size: .; J gene: TRBJ1-2; D gene: TRBD1; CDR3 protein: CASSQGGIPDFNYGYTF
V gene: TRBV24-1; clone size: .; J gene: TRBJ2-3; D gene: .; CDR3 protein: CATRPPPGENTDTQYF
V gene: TRBV25-1; clone size: few; J gene: TRBJ1-6; D gene: .; CDR3 protein: CASTGSGWEGIDSPLHF
V gene: TRBV2; clone size: .; J gene: TRBJ1-6; D gene: .; CDR3 protein: CASSVTGNYNSPLHF
V gene: TRBV19; clone size: .; J gene: TRBJ2-7; D gene: TRBD2; CDR3 protein: CASSSSGRAHEQYF
V gene: TRBV30; clone size: .; J gene: TRBJ2-7; D gene: TRBD2; CDR3 protein: CAWSPAGGPYEQYF
V gene: TRBV6-2/TRBV6-3; clone size: medium-sized; J gene: TRBJ1-1; D gene: .; CDR3 protein: CASSYYGGGTEAFF
V gene: TRBV28; clone size: .; J gene: TRBJ1-3; D gene: TRBD1; CDR3 protein: CASSLVDRGSVNTIYF
V gene: TRBV11-2; clone size: few; J gene: TRBJ1-1; D gene: .; CDR3 protein: CASSLVRAGDTEAFF
V gene: TRBV19; clone size: .; J gene: TRBJ2-4; D gene: .; CDR3 protein: CASSIGDNDIQYF
V gene: TRBV20-1; clone size: .; J gene: TRBJ1-2; D gene: .; CDR3 protein: CSVWARNGYTF
V gene: TRBV5-4; clone size: .; J gene: TRBJ2-1; D gene: TRBD1; CDR3 protein: CASSLGQGGDEQFF
V gene: TRBV18; clone size: .; J gene: TRBJ2-1; D gene: TRBD1; CDR3 protein: CASSRTGGLLGNEQFF
V gene: TRBV5-1; clone size: few; J gene: TRBJ1-1; D gene: .; CDR3 protein: CASSPSQGRDTEAFF
V gene: TRBV7-2; clone size: .; J gene: TRBJ2-1; D gene: TRBD2; CDR3 protein: CASSLRSGRSGQFF
V gene: TRBV29-1; clone size: .; J gene: TRBJ1-1; D gene: .; CDR3 protein: CSAREDTTGFGAFF
V gene: TRBV3-1/TRBV3-2; clone size: .; J gene: TRBJ1-2; D gene: TRBD1; CDR3 protein: CASSQGDRASHGYTF
V gene: TRBV10-3; clone size: .; J gene: TRBJ1-6; D gene: .; CDR3 protein: CAISEREDSPLHF
V gene: TRBV30; clone size: .; J gene: TRBJ1-2; D gene: .; CDR3 protein: CAWSVRGRYGYTF
V gene: TRBV28; clone size: .; J gene: TRBJ2-1; D gene: .; CDR3 protein: CASSLRAILYNEQFF
V gene: TRBV9; clone size: .; J gene: TRBJ2-2; D gene: TRBD2; CDR3 protein: CASSVATSGRNTGELFF
V gene: TRBV29-1; clone size: few; J gene: TRBJ1-4; D gene: .; CDR3 protein: CSVVAANEKLFF
V gene: TRBV19; clone size: .; J gene: TRBJ2-4; D gene: TRBD2; CDR3 protein: CASTDGTSGNIQYF
V gene: TRBV7-2; clone size: .; J gene: TRBJ2-7; D gene: TRBD1; CDR3 protein: CASSPGQGLGEQYF
V gene: TRBV30; clone size: .; J gene: TRBJ2-7; D gene: TRBD2; CDR3 protein: CAYGLAGIYEQYF
V gene: TRBV7-2; clone size: few; J gene: TRBJ1-2; D gene: .; CDR3 protein: CASSLRLTQNYGYTF
V gene: TRBV28; clone size: few; J gene: TRBJ1-1; D gene: .; CDR3 protein: CASSSAGGGVTEAFF